This record looks at one T cell receptor (beta chain) sequence and its context. What it recognizes is unknown. This sample is drawn from a study of CD8 T cell repertoires and HIV-1 epitope variants. Turning to the study itself: Separate wells received one of Twenty-five Gag or Nef variant peptides. Controls included no peptide, Ebola AY9 epitope, and a CMV, EBV, flu pool. Tested: three Gag epitope families, Nef HW9 and YT9. Study-level results: The TAALDMSHF plasma variant had no responses, unlike KF9 (about 5 clonotypes) and HW9 (one).

Using immunoSEQ multiplex PCR, the repertoire was profiled, and TCRdb retains in-frame clones only, with some absent. The sample yields some 5,400 clones, roughly 66% seen once. The sequence came from a male donor with HIV. Sample: cultured CD8+ T cells derived from PBMCs.

The CDR3 sequence: CASSLGNPEAFF. The CDR3, as DNA: TGTGCCAGCAGCTTGGGTAACCCTGAAGCTTTCTTT. The V and J genes are TRBV7-2 and TRBJ1-1; D ambiguous. The V gene lost 3 bases and the J gene lost 6 bases, with 8 bases spanning the gap. The CDR3 runs 12 residues. In germline, CDR1 is SGHTA, CDR2 FQGNSA.